This T cell receptor beta chain was captured in a study of T cells in Graves' hyperthyroidism and ophthalmopathy. With duration under 3 months, ophthalmopathy was active: Clinical Activity Score at least 3, NOSPECS at least 4. Patients were excluded for uncontrolled infection, other autoimmune disease, pregnancy or lactation. PBMCs came from 9 to 10 ml fresh peripheral blood. Comment on this clonotype: The antigen is unknown.

General study results and limits: Model output signaled ophthalmopathy a median 6.5 months ahead of onset.

CDR3 size: 15 residues. CDR1 is SEHNR and CDR2 is FQNEAQ in the germline V gene (reference sequence). Trimming stripped 4 bases from V and 6 bases from J, with 18 bases between. Amplification yielded TCR beta CDR3 regions, with RNA transcripts as the source. First-round RT-PCR targeting the TCR CDR3 was performed with the HTBI primer set. TCRdb re-called the multiplex PCR reads through MiXCR, storing one row per CDR3 protein. Of over 250,000 distinct CDR3 sequences detected, about 13% appear once; the ten largest clones hold almost 35%. This sequence originates from a woman aged 40 to 50 with Graves' ophthalmopathy. The rearrangement uses TRBV7-9 and TRBJ1-1; D call uncertain. The sequencing input was blood. CDR3 region: CASSSEARWSAEAFF. The DNA for the CDR3 is TGTGCCAGCAGCTCAGAAGCTAGATGGTCAGCTGAAGCTTTCTTT. Filled out from reference TRBV7-9 and TRBJ1-1, the complete variable domain reads DTGVSQNPRHKITKRGQNVTFRCDPISEHNRLYWYRQTLGQGPEFLTYFQNEAQLEKSRLLSDRFSAERPKGSFSTLEIQRTEQGDSAMYLCASSSEARWSAEAFFGQGTRLTVV.